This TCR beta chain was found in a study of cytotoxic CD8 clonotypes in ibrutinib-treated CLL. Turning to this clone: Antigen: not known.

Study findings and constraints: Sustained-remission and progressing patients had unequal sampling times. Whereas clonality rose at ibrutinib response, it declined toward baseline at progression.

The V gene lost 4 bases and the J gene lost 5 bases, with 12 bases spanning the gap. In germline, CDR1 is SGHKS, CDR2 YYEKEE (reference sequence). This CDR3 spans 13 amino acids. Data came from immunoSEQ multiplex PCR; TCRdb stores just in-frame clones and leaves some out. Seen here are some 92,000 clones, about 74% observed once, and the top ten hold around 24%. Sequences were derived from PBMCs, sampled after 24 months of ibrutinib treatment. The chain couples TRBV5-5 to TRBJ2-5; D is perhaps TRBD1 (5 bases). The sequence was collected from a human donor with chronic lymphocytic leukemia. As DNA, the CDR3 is TGTGCCAGCAGCCCCACAGGTCTTGAGACCCAGTACTTC. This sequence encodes CASSPTGLETQYF. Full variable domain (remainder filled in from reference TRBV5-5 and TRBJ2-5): DAGVTQSPTHLIKTRGQQVTLRCSPISGHKSVSWYQQVLGQGPQFIFQYYEKEERGRGNFPDRFSARQFPNYSSELNVNALLLGDSALYLCASSPTGLETQYFGPGTRLLVL.